Below are 17 T cell receptor beta chains sequenced from a single sample in a study of early T cells in non-severe SARS-CoV-2 infection. MiXCR, applied by TCRdb to the 5' RACE reads, yields one record per CDR3 protein. The sample lists under 95,000 distinct CDR3 sequences; about 12% were seen once. Sequenced material: whole blood. These receptors all stem from an adult who was a healthcare worker with PCR-confirmed SARS-CoV-2 infection or an uninfected control (not recorded which).

This clonotype appeared many times. V gene TRBV11-2 combines with J gene TRBJ2-1; D unresolved. V dropped 4 bases and J dropped 7 bases, with 2 bases sitting between them. Looked up from germline, CDR1 is SGHAT and CDR2 is FQNNGV. The CDR3 runs to 10 residues. CDR3 in amino acids: CASSYNEQFF. For the CDR3, the DNA is TGTGCCAGCAGCTATAATGAGCAGTTCTTC. The entire variable domain, with the rest obtained from reference TRBV11-2 and TRBJ2-1, is as follows: EAGVAQSPRYKIIEKRQSVAFWCNPISGHATLYWYQQILGQGPKLLIQFQNNGVVDDSQLPKDRFSAERLKGVDSTLKIQPAKLEDSAVYLCASSYNEQFFGPGTRLTVL.

To note about this clonotype: A much larger clone is a single base away; this may be a read error. This chain joins TRBV29-1 and TRBJ2-5, with TRBD2 matching over 11 bases. Unmatched junction bases numbered 7, after V lost 6 bases and J lost 7 bases. The CDR3 sequence is 13 residues long. CDR1 is SQVTM and CDR2 is ANQGSEA in the germline V gene. For the CDR3, the DNA is TGCAGCGTGACTAGCGGGGATCAGGGGACCCAGTACTTC. Encoded protein: CSVTSGDQGTQYF. Filled out from reference TRBV29-1 and TRBJ2-5, the complete variable domain reads SAVISQKPSRDICQRGTSLTIQCQVDSQVTMMFWYRQQPGQSLTLIATANQGSEATYESGFVIDKFPISRPNLTFSTLTVSNMSPEDSSIYLCSVTSGDQGTQYFGPGTRLLVL.

This clonotype showed up many times. This chain uses TRBV30 with TRBJ2-5; a weak D match, TRBD1 (5 bases). The CDR3 runs 12 residues. V lost 5 bases, J lost 4 bases, and 11 bases lay in between. Per the germline V gene, CDR1 is GTSNPN and CDR2 is SVGIG (reference sequence). The CDR3 bases are TGTGCCTGGGGGGCGGTGCGAGAGACCCAGTACTTC. This encodes CAWGAVRETQYF.

This clonotype was seen at least ten times. V is TRBV20-1 and J is TRBJ2-7, with D unclear. Germline CDR1 and CDR2: DFQATT and SNEGSKA (reference sequence). CDR3 length: 15 amino acids. V lost 0 bases, J lost 2 bases, and 14 bases lay in between. Here the CDR3 reads CSARDLLDPTYEQYF. The CDR3 DNA reads TGCAGTGCTAGAGACCTGCTGGACCCTACCTACGAGCAGTACTTC.

In this sample, this clonotype turned up a few times. The chain employs TRBV5-1 and TRBJ2-2; tentatively, D is TRBD1 (7 bases). Trimming stripped 3 bases from V and 6 bases from J, with 15 bases between. This CDR3 comprises 15 residues. The germline V gene encodes CDR1 SGHRS and CDR2 YFSETQ. The CDR3 here is CASSSGQWEAGELFF. The CDR3 region has the DNA TGCGCCAGCAGCTCGGGACAGTGGGAGGCCGGGGAGCTGTTTTTT.

The chain uses TRBV2 and TRBJ2-2; 11 nucleotides match TRBD1. V was pared by 9 bases and J by 4 bases, with 1 base of the junction left unmatched. Germline V gene lookup returns CDR1 SNHLY and CDR2 FYNNEI. The CDR3 is 13 residues long. CDR3 coding DNA: TGTGCCAGGGGGACAGGGGGCACCGGGGAGCTGTTTTTT. Translating it yields CARGTGGTGELFF.

In its sample, this clonotype was seen a few times. This chain joins TRBV28 and TRBJ2-4; D may be TRBD1 or TRBD2 (5 bases each). Between the trimmed V and J ends, which lost 7 bases and 1 base, there was a span of 8 bases. The V gene's germline CDR1 is MDHEN and CDR2 SYDVKM. The CDR3 runs 13 residues. The CDR3 bases are TGTGCCAGCAAGTGGGGGGCCAAAAACATTCAGTACTTC. This encodes CASKWGAKNIQYF.

As DNA, the CDR3 is TGTGCCAGCAGTTTTAACAGGGGGTTGGTCACTGAAGCTTTCTTT. Translating it yields CASSFNRGLVTEAFF. The V gene is TRBV28, the J gene TRBJ1-1; TRBD1 matches at 8 bases. Germline CDR1 MDHEN, CDR2 SYDVKM. The CDR3 loop spans 15 amino acids. V was pared by 3 bases and J by 4 bases, with 7 bases of the junction left unmatched.

This chain joins TRBV6-1 and TRBJ2-1; 8 bases are shared with TRBD1. Per germline, CDR1 MNHNS and CDR2 SASEGT. The V and J ends lost 6 bases and 6 bases, in that order; junction bases with no gene match: 10. This CDR3 region has 15 residues. The CDR3 nucleotides are TGTGCCAGCAGGGCCAGACAGGGGAGCGTCAATGAGCAGTTCTTC. This gives the protein CASRARQGSVNEQFF.

At least ten counts were recorded for this clonotype. J is TRBJ2-1 and V is TRBV12-3 or TRBV12-4, with 9 bases identical to TRBD2. The CDR3 length is 15 residues. After removal of 1 base from V and 7 bases from J, the junction contained 5 bases not matched to a gene. CDR3 sequence: CASSLGGTSKNEQFF. The DNA of the CDR3 is TGTGCCAGCAGTTTAGGAGGGACTAGCAAGAATGAGCAGTTCTTC.

This clonotype has at least ten counts. The genes are TRBV29-1 and TRBJ1-4, with a possible D match to TRBD1 (5 bases). CDR3 length equals 14 residues. V gave up 4 bases and J gave up 3 bases, with 12 bases separating them. Germline CDR1 SQVTM, CDR2 ANQGSEA. Here the CDR3 reads CSVGGGTPNEKLFF. For the CDR3, the DNA is TGCAGCGTTGGTGGCGGGACTCCTAATGAAAAACTGTTTTTT.

This clonotype has a handful of counts. The V gene is TRBV28, the J gene TRBJ2-3; 11 bases fit TRBD2. Germline CDR1 reads MDHEN; CDR2 reads SYDVKM. Unmatched junction bases numbered 12, after V lost 4 bases and J lost 6 bases. This CDR3 comprises 17 residues. The CDR3 region is CASSSPAITSGSDTQYF. The CDR3 bases are TGTGCCAGCAGTTCCCCGGCGATTACTAGCGGGAGTGATACGCAGTATTTT.

This clonotype was found many times. This chain's CDR3 is CASSSDSGTEAFF. The CDR3, as DNA: TGTGCCAGCAGCTCCGACAGTGGCACTGAAGCTTTCTTT. V and J are TRBV7-9 and TRBJ1-1; tentatively, D is TRBD1 (5 bases). The V gene lost 4 bases and the J gene lost 4 bases, with 10 bases spanning the gap. Germline V gene lookup returns CDR1 SEHNR and CDR2 FQNEAQ (reference sequence). The CDR3 length is 13 residues.

Only a few counts were recorded for this clonotype. The gene calls are TRBV24-1 and TRBJ2-3, with D hard to call. The germline V gene has CDR1 KGHDR and CDR2 SFDVKD. V was pared by 0 bases and J by 4 bases, with 7 bases between. The CDR3 covers 14 residues. CDR3 DNA sequence: TGTGCCACCAGTGATTTGAGGGCCTCAGATACGCAGTATTTT. The encoded protein is CATSDLRASDTQYF.

This clonotype was found a few times. This sequence joins TRBV11-2 and TRBJ1-5; D unclear. Trimming pared 3 bases from V and 1 base from J, leaving 10 bases between. Germline values: CDR1 SGHAT, CDR2 FQNNGV. This CDR3 spans 15 amino acids. CDR3 in DNA: TGTGCCAGCAGCTTGGGCCCCAGGAGCAATCAGCCCCAGCATTTT. The encoded protein is CASSLGPRSNQPQHF.

The genes are TRBV6-6 and TRBJ2-7, with D perhaps matching TRBD2 (6 bases). CDR3 length: 13 residues. V lost 10 bases to trimming and J lost 2 bases, with 15 bases between them. Germline CDR1 is MNHNY and CDR2 is SVGAGI (reference sequence). This chain's CDR3 is CATGRGATYEQYF. The CDR3 region has the DNA TGTGCCACGGGGCGGGGAGCCACCTACGAGCAGTACTTC.

This clonotype was recorded many times. The chain couples TRBV28 to TRBJ1-1; perhaps TRBD1 as D (5 bases). The CDR3 has 15 residues. From germline, CDR1 is MDHEN and CDR2 SYDVKM. Trimming stripped 3 bases from V and 1 base from J, with 12 bases between. The CDR3 is CASSFLGRGNTEAFF. The CDR3 region has the DNA TGTGCCAGCAGTTTTCTGGGGCGGGGGAACACTGAAGCTTTCTTT.